This record covers a single T cell receptor beta chain. Antigen unknown. CDR3 length equals 13 residues. Trimming left V 3 bases short and J 5 bases short, with 10 bases between. CDR1 MGHRA and CDR2 YSYEKL come from the germline V gene. This record comes from a study of Ad26.COV2.S vaccination and SARS-CoV-2 variants. Study conclusions and caveats: Recipients of vaccine and of placebo showed similar breadth of their non-spike TCR repertoires. While placebo recipients had lower spike-specific TCR breadth, vaccine recipients had more.

Sequenced by immunoSEQ multiplex PCR; TCRdb stores in-frame clones only, minus some. The sample lists hundreds of thousands of clones, about 90% occurring once. The source was peripheral blood, collected after recovery from COVID-19. The clonotype comes from a human donor who had recovered from COVID-19. The chain employs TRBV4-1 and TRBJ2-5, with TRBD1 as a possible D gene (6 bases). In DNA form, the CDR3 reads TGCGCCAGCAGCCAGGGCCAGGGGGAGACCCAGTACTTC. It codes for CASSQGQGETQYF.